The sequence of this T cell receptor (beta chain) was determined in a study of T cells of healthy individuals. The table lists this clonotype with a few counts. Germline assignment: CDR1 MGHRA and CDR2 YSYEKL. V was cut by 0 bases and J by 6 bases, with 10 bases left in between. The CDR3 covers 14 residues. TCRdb reprocessed the 5' RACE reads with MiXCR, giving one entry per CDR3 protein. This table has tens of thousands of distinct CDR3 sequences, roughly 14% appearing once. The sequence came from a human donor in good health. This chain connects TRBV4-1 to TRBJ2-3; D gene uncertain. The CDR3: CASSQEEFTDTQYF. The CDR3, as DNA: TGCGCCAGCAGCCAAGAGGAGTTTACGGATACGCAGTATTTT.